The sequence of this TCR beta chain was determined in a study of CD8 T cells in ankylosing spondylitis. V was pared by 3 bases and J by 1 base, with 12 bases between. CDR1 and CDR2 (germline): KGHSH, LQKENI. This CDR3 comprises 15 residues. One entry per CDR3 protein results from TCRdb running MiXCR on the 5' RACE reads. The table has about 130,000 distinct CDR3 sequences, roughly 6.6% seen once. This clonotype was seen many times. The receptor was derived from a male donor with ankylosing spondylitis or in good health (not recorded which). The sample taken for sequencing was blood, either unsorted or a sorted T cell fraction (not recorded which). This chain links TRBV18 with TRBJ1-1, with D maybe TRBD1 (5 bases). CDR3 sequence: CASSPGLTENTEAFF. CDR3 DNA: TGTGCCAGCTCACCGGGACTGACCGAGAACACTGAAGCTTTCTTT.